This passage covers 2 T cell receptor beta chains from one sample sequenced in a study of tissue T cells after allogeneic stem cell transplantation. The time point denotes: mouse harvest day 14 after allogeneic transplant. Tail vein injection delivered 10^7 T-cell-depleted bone marrow cells and 10^6 splenic CD5+ T cells. Profiled with immunoSEQ multiplex PCR; TCRdb holds only in-frame clones, not every one. The sample shows roughly 8,600 clones, roughly a third of them seen only once. Sequencing was carried out using skin. Receptors were obtained from a female BALB/c mouse given C57BL/6 T cells with graft-versus-host disease after an allogeneic hematopoietic cell transplant.

A note on this clone: The genes and germline here are from mouse. The DNA ends 1 residue before the CDR3 does, and the rest of the CDR3 is filled in from the germline J gene. This sequence joins TRBV3 and TRBJ2-1; 11 bases line up with TRBD2. Germline V lookup: CDR1 SNHLY, CDR2 FYNGKV (reference sequence). Trimming cost V 4 bases and J 6 bases; bases outside gene matches: 5. The CDR3 has 15 residues. The CDR3 sequence: CASSSRLGGTAEQFF. The CDR3 DNA, read in part, is TGTGCCAGCAGCTCCCGACTGGGGGGGACTGCTGAGCAGTTC.

As for this clone: All gene names here are mouse names. The CDR3 extends 1 residue past the end of the read, so its final part is completed from the germline J gene. The V and J genes are TRBV26 and TRBJ1-2; D gene ambiguous. The V gene lost 3 bases and the J gene lost 0 bases, with 5 bases spanning the gap. Germline V gene lookup returns CDR1 KGHPV and CDR2 FQNQEV (reference sequence). The CDR3 has 13 residues. The CDR3 reads CASSLHTNSDYTF. The part of the CDR3 DNA that was read is TGTGCCAGCAGTCTACACACAAACTCCGACTACACC.